This passage covers 25 T cell receptor beta chains from one sample sequenced in a study of OX40 agonist ivuxolimab in advanced cancers. Using immunoSEQ multiplex PCR, the repertoire was profiled, and TCRdb retains in-frame clones only, with some absent. The table includes over 40,000 clones, approximately 83% detected once. Material: CD4+ or CD8+ T cells sorted from blood, obtained in a trial of the OX40 agonist ivuxolimab. The origin of the receptors is an adult with an advanced solid tumor such as melanoma, head and neck, liver or kidney cancer.

A few counts support this clone. J is TRBJ2-1 and V is TRBV18; D may be TRBD1 or TRBD2 (5 bases each). CDR3 length equals 13 residues. Germline lookup yields CDR1 KGHSH and CDR2 LQKENI. The ends were cut back, 8 bases at V and 9 bases at J, with 17 bases in the middle. The CDR3 protein is CASARDPLGEQFF. In DNA form, the CDR3 reads TGTGCCAGCGCCCGGGACCCTTTGGGTGAGCAGTTCTTC.

The table lists this clone with a count of one. The gene calls are TRBV6-1 and TRBJ2-7; TRBD2 aligns across 9 bases. CDR3 length equals 14 residues. CDR1 is MNHNS, CDR2 SASEGT, per germline. V was pared by 7 bases and J by 1 base, with 5 bases of the junction left unmatched. CDR3 in amino acids: CASTDSGRSYEQYF. CDR3 coding DNA: TGTGCCAGCACAGATAGCGGGAGATCCTACGAGCAGTACTTC.

This chain links TRBV6-5 with TRBJ1-6, with D maybe TRBD1 (5 bases). V gave up 6 bases and J gave up 11 bases, with 17 bases separating them. CDR3 length: 14 amino acids. CDR1 and CDR2 from the germline V gene are MNHEY and SVGAGI. CDR3 sequence: CASRLQEGGPPLHF. The CDR3 bases are TGTGCCAGCAGGCTACAGGAGGGAGGCCCACCCCTCCACTTT.

The genes are TRBV2 and TRBJ1-1, with TRBD1 as a possible D gene (5 bases). In germline, CDR1 is SNHLY, CDR2 FYNNEI. V dropped 6 bases and J dropped 11 bases, with 19 bases sitting between them. This CDR3 region has 13 residues. The DNA for the CDR3 is TGTGCCAGCAGGCGGGACGTAGAAGTGGAGGCTTTCTTT. Its protein product is CASRRDVEVEAFF.

In its sample, this clone was seen a few times. The chain joins TRBV6-5 to TRBJ2-3; 12 bases fit TRBD2. This CDR3 region has 16 residues. Germline V CDR1 and CDR2: MNHEY, SVGAGI. The V segment lost 4 bases and the J segment 5 bases; nucleotides outside the gene matches: 7. CDR3 sequence reads: CASSSRLAGDRDTQYF. The CDR3 coding sequence is TGTGCCAGCAGTTCCCGACTAGCGGGGGACAGAGATACGCAGTATTTT.

The V gene is TRBV29-1, the J gene TRBJ1-2; a possible D gene is TRBD1 (5 bases). This CDR3 has 12 amino acids. Germline-derived CDR1 and CDR2 are SQVTM and ANQGSEA. V lost 6 bases to trimming and J lost 3 bases, with 11 bases between them. In nucleotides, the CDR3 is TGCAGCGTCACTGGGGGGGACTATGGCTACACCTTC. Protein product: CSVTGGDYGYTF.

The V gene is TRBV5-4, the J gene TRBJ1-1; 9 positions match TRBD1. Germline CDR1 SGHNT, CDR2 YYREEE (reference sequence). V lost 0 bases and J lost 3; bases outside the gene matches: 6. This CDR3 spans 16 amino acids. CDR3 sequence reads: CASSLALGTGHTEAFF. The CDR3 coding sequence is TGTGCCAGCAGCTTGGCCCTCGGGACAGGGCACACTGAAGCTTTCTTT.

This sequence joins TRBV30 and TRBJ2-3; 16 nucleotides agree with TRBD2. With V trimmed by 2 bases and J by 4 bases, 3 bases remained unmatched. The length of the CDR3 is 16 residues. Germline V gives CDR1 GTSNPN, CDR2 SVGIG (reference sequence). The CDR3 region has the DNA TGTGCCTGGAGTCTTGGGACTAGCGGGAGGGCAGATACGCAGTATTTT. This codes for CAWSLGTSGRADTQYF.

This clone was detected only once. The chain recombines TRBV5-1 with TRBJ2-3; 7 positions agree with TRBD1. With 0 bases clipped from V and 4 bases from J, the junction kept 5 bases outside the gene matches. The CDR3 contains 15 residues. The V gene's germline CDR1 is SGHRS and CDR2 YFSETQ. Written as DNA, the CDR3 is TGCGCCAGCAGCTTGGCCGGACAGGTTGCAGATACGCAGTATTTT. Its protein product is CASSLAGQVADTQYF.

The rearrangement uses TRBV29-1 and TRBJ1-2, with D tentatively TRBD1 (5 bases). Germline CDR1 reads SQVTM; CDR2 reads ANQGSEA. This CDR3 comprises 14 residues. V shed 5 bases and J shed 4 bases, with 17 bases lying between them. In DNA, the CDR3 is TGCAGCGTTTTTGCCGGGCCTGGGGCCTATGGCTACACCTTC. Translated, it gives CSVFAGPGAYGYTF.

V and J are TRBV5-6 and TRBJ1-2; no reliable D call. Germline V lookup: CDR1 SGHDT, CDR2 YYEEEE. V was cut by 0 bases and J by 7 bases, with 16 bases left in between. CDR3 length equals 15 residues. The chain's CDR3 is CASSLGLQRASGYTF. The CDR3 DNA sequence: TGTGCCAGCAGCTTGGGCCTACAAAGGGCTAGTGGCTACACCTTC.

This sequence joins TRBV11-3 and TRBJ2-1, with D perhaps being TRBD1 or TRBD2 (6 bases each). The germline V gene has CDR1 SGHNT and CDR2 YENEEA. The CDR3 has 14 residues. Trimming left V 4 bases short and J 9 bases short, with 16 bases between. Here the CDR3 DNA reads TGTGCCAGCAGCTCTCAGGAGGGCAGGGGTGAGCAGTTCTTC. As protein: CASSSQEGRGEQFF.

This clone was counted a single time. CDR3 region: CAISGANRGQYEQYF. The DNA of the CDR3 is TGTGCCATCAGTGGAGCGAACAGGGGGCAGTACGAGCAGTACTTC. V gene TRBV10-3 combines with J gene TRBJ2-7, with 9 bases lining up with TRBD1. Germline assignment: CDR1 ENHRY and CDR2 SYGVKD. This CDR3 has 15 residues. Trimming took 4 bases from V and 4 from J; bases not matched to a gene: 8.

The V and J genes are TRBV6-6 and TRBJ1-6; 10 bases agree with TRBD1. J was trimmed by 14 bases and V by 10 bases; bases with no gene match: 17. CDR3 length: 15 amino acids. CDR1 and CDR2 from the germline V gene are MNHNY and SVGAGI (reference sequence). The CDR3 loop reads CATLPGQSGTGALHF. DNA for the CDR3: TGTGCCACCCTTCCGGGGCAGTCGGGGACAGGGGCCCTCCACTTT.

Only a few counts were recorded for this clone. The gene calls are TRBV18 and TRBJ1-3; no reliable D call. Germline CDR1 and CDR2: KGHSH and LQKENI. Trimming removed 2 bases at V and 4 bases at J, with 6 bases between. This CDR3 is built from 13 residues. CDR3 residues: CASSPSSGNTIYF. CDR3 DNA sequence: TGTGCCAGCTCACCATCCTCGGGAAACACCATATATTTT.

This clone was observed a single time. The chain is built from TRBV6-5 and TRBJ1-4; maybe TRBD1 (5 bases). V gave up 6 bases and J gave up 10 bases, with 18 bases separating them. In germline, CDR1 is MNHEY, CDR2 SVGAGI. This CDR3 contains 14 residues. Here the CDR3 reads CASSLGAARGKLFF. Written as DNA, the CDR3 is TGTGCCAGCAGCCTCGGGGCTGCGCGTGGAAAACTGTTTTTT.

This chain uses TRBV7-2 with TRBJ2-1, with D perhaps TRBD2 (5 bases). V lost 5 bases and J lost 7, with 15 bases in between. This CDR3 has 14 residues. CDR1 and CDR2 from the germline V gene are SGHTA and FQGNSA. The CDR3 spells CASSPDSSGNEQFF. The DNA of the CDR3 is TGTGCCAGCAGCCCAGACTCCTCGGGAAATGAGCAGTTCTTC.

The chain joins TRBV7-2 to TRBJ2-3, with D uncertain. CDR1 and CDR2 from the germline V gene are SGHTA and FQGNSA. This CDR3 is built from 14 residues. V was shortened by 3 bases and J by 1 base, with 8 bases between the two germline ends. The CDR3 protein is CASSFMAGTDTQYF. The CDR3 nucleotides are TGTGCCAGCAGCTTCATGGCCGGCACAGATACGCAGTATTTT.

J is TRBJ1-1 and V is TRBV19; D uncertain. The CDR3 extends over 13 amino acids. Germline lookup yields CDR1 LNHDA and CDR2 SQIVND (reference sequence). V lost 8 bases and J 0 bases, leaving 10 bases between the germline ends. The CDR3 sequence is CASGGVVNTEAFF. The CDR3 nucleotides read TGTGCCAGTGGCGGAGTGGTGAACACTGAAGCTTTCTTT.

This chain uses TRBV2 with TRBJ1-3; D is ambiguous. Looked up from germline, CDR1 is SNHLY and CDR2 is FYNNEI. The length of the CDR3 is 13 residues. V gave up 6 bases and J gave up 8 bases, with 14 bases separating them. CDR3 nucleotides: TGTGCCAGCAGCCTCGAACGAGAAGACACCATATATTTT. This sequence encodes CASSLEREDTIYF.

The chain is built from TRBV5-4 and TRBJ2-5, with D unclear. Germline CDR1 and CDR2: SGHNT and YYREEE (reference sequence). The CDR3 is 14 amino acids. V dropped 1 base and J dropped 1 base, with 8 bases sitting between them. The CDR3 region is CASSLSQIQETQYF. CDR3 coding DNA: TGTGCCAGCAGCTTGAGTCAGATCCAAGAGACCCAGTACTTC.

This clone was seen more than once but under ten times. The rearrangement uses TRBV5-1 and TRBJ2-7; the D is unclear. Trimming cost V 4 bases and J 7 bases, with 12 bases left between them. The CDR3 is 12 amino acids. CDR1 SGHRS and CDR2 YFSETQ come from the germline V gene. This CDR3 reads CASSLLPSEQYF. The CDR3, as DNA: TGCGCCAGCAGCCTTCTCCCCTCGGAGCAGTACTTC.

This clone was picked up a small number of times. This rearrangement joins TRBV15 to TRBJ1-6; no firm D call. V lost 4 bases, J lost 5 bases, and 6 bases lay in between. CDR1 LNHNV and CDR2 YYDKDF come from the germline V gene (reference sequence). The CDR3 runs 13 residues. The CDR3 coding sequence is TGTGCCACCAGCATTGGTCATAATTCACCCCTCCACTTT. This codes for CATSIGHNSPLHF.

The chain employs TRBV4-2 and TRBJ2-5, with D possibly being TRBD2 (7 bases). Germline V gene lookup returns CDR1 LGHNA and CDR2 YNFKEQ. V was clipped by 3 bases and J by 5 bases, with 19 bases between them. The CDR3 consists of 16 residues. The CDR3 nucleotides are TGTGCCAGCAGCCAGACACGGAGGGGGGGCTTGGAGACCCAGTACTTC. Translated, it gives CASSQTRRGGLETQYF.

J is TRBJ1-1 and V is TRBV27; maybe TRBD1 (6 bases). Germline V gene lookup returns CDR1 MNHEY and CDR2 SMNVEV (reference sequence). V gave up 6 bases and J gave up 5 bases, with 13 bases separating them. The CDR3 sequence is 13 residues long. CDR3 DNA: TGTGCCAGCAGGCCTACAGGGAGGACTGAAGCTTTCTTT. This sequence encodes CASRPTGRTEAFF.